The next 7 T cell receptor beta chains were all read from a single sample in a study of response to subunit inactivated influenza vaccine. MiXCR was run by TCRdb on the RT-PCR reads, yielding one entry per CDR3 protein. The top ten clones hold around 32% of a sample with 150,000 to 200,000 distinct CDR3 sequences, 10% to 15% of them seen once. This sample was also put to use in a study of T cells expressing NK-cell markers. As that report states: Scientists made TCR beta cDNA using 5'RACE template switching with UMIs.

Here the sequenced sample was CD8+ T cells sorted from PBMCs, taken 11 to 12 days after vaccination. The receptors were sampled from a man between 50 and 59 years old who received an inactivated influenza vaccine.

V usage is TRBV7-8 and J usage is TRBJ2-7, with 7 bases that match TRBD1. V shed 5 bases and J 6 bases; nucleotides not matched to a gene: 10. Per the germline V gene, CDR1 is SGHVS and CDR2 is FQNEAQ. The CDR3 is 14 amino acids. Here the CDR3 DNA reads TGTGCCAGCAGCGCCGACAGGGCGATGAGCGAGCAGTACTTC. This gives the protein CASSADRAMSEQYF.

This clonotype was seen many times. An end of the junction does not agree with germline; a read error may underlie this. CDR3: CAINEETNYGYTF. In nucleotides, the CDR3 is TGTGCCATCAATGAGGAAACTAACTATGGCTACACCTTC. The V call is TRBV10-3, the J call TRBJ1-2; no clear D. The CDR3 spans 13 residues. Germline CDR1 is ENHRY and CDR2 is SYGVKD.

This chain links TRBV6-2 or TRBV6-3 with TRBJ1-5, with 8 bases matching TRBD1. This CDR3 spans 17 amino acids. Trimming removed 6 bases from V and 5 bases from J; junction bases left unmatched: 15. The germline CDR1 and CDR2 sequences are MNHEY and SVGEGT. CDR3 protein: CASRSLADRVFDQPQHF. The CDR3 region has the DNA TGTGCCAGCAGATCCCTTGCGGACAGGGTATTTGATCAGCCCCAGCATTTT.

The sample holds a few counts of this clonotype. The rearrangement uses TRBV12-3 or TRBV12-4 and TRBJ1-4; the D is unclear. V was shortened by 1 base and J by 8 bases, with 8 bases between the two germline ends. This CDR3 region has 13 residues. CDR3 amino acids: CASSLGAGEKLFF. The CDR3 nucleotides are TGTGCCAGCAGTTTAGGGGCCGGAGAAAAACTGTTTTTT.

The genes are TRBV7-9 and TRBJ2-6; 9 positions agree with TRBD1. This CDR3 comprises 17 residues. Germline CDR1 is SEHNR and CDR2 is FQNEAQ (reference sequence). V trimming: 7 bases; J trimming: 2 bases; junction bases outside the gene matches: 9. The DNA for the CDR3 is TGTGCCAGCACCCCGGGACAGGGATCCCCTGGGGCCAACGTCCTGACTTTC. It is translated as CASTPGQGSPGANVLTF.

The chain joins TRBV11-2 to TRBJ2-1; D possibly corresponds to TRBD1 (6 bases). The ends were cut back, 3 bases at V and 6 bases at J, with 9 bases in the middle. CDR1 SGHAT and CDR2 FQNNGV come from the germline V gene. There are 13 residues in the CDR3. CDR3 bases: TGTGCCAGCAGCTTTTCAGGGGTCAATGAGCAGTTCTTC. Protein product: CASSFSGVNEQFF.

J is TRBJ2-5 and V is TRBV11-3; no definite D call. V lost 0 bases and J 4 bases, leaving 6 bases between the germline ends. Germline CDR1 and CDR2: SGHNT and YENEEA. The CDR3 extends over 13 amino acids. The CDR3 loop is CASSLDSGETQYF. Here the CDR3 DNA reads TGTGCCAGCAGCTTAGATTCCGGAGAGACCCAGTACTTC.